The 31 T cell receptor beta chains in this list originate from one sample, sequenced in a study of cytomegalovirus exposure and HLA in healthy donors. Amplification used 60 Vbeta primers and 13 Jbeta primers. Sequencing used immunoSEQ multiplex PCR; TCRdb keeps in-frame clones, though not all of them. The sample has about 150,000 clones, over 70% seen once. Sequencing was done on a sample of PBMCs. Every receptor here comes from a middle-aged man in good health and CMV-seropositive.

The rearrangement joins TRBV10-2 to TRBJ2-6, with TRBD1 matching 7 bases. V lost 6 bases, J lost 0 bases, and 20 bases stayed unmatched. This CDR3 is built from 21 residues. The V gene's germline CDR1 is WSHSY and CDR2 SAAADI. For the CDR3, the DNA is TGCGCCAGCAGAGGGACAGCGGACCTGCTTGCCGGGCGCTCTGGGGCCAACGTCCTGACTTTC. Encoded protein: CASRGTADLLAGRSGANVLTF.

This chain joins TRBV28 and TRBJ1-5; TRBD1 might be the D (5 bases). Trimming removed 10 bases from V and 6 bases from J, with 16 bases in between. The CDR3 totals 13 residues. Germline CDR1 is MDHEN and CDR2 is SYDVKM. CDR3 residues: CATLPRQTQPQHF. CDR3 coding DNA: TGTGCCACCCTACCCAGACAGACTCAGCCCCAGCATTTT.

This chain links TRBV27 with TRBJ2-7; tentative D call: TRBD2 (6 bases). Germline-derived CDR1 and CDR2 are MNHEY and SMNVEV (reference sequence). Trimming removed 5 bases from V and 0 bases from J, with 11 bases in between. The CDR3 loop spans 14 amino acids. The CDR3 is CASSNAGSSYEQYF. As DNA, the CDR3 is TGTGCCAGCAGTAACGCGGGGTCCTCCTACGAGCAGTACTTC.

DNA for the CDR3: TGTGCCACCAGCAGAGGTGGACAGGTGGGCTACGAGCAGTACTTC. Translation gives CATSRGGQVGYEQYF. This rearrangement joins TRBV15 to TRBJ2-7; TRBD1 aligns across 7 bases. Germline-derived CDR1 and CDR2 are LNHNV and YYDKDF (reference sequence). The CDR3 length is 15 residues. The V and J ends lost 1 base and 3 bases, in that order; junction bases with no gene match: 6.

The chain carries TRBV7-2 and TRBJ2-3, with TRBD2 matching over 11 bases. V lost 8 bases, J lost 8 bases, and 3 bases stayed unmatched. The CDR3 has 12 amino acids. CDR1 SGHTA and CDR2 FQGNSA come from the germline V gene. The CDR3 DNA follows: TGTGCCAGCCCGACTAGCGGGGCTACGCAGTATTTT. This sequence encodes CASPTSGATQYF.

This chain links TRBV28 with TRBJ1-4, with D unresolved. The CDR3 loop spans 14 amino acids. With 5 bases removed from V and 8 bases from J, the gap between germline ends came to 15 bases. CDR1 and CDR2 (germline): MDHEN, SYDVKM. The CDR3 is CASSTLGPGEKLFF. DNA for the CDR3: TGTGCCAGCAGTACCCTTGGGCCGGGGGAAAAACTGTTTTTT.

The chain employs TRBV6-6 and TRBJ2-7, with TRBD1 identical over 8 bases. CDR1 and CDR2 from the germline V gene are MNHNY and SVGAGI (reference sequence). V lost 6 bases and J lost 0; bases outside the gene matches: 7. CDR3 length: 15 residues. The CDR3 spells CASSQPGTGSYEQYF. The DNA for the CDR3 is TGTGCCAGCAGCCAGCCCGGGACAGGCTCCTACGAGCAGTACTTC.

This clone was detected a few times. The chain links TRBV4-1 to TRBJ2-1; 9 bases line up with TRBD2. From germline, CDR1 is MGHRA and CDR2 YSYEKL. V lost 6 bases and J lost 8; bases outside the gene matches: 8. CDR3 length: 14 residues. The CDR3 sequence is CASRRGGASDEQFF. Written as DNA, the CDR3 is TGCGCCAGCAGGCGCGGGGGGGCCTCGGATGAGCAGTTCTTC.

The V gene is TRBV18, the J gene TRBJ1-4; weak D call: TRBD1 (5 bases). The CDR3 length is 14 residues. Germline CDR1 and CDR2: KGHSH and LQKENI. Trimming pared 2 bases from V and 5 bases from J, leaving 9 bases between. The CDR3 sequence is CASSPGAGNEKLFF. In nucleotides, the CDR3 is TGTGCCAGCTCACCAGGGGCGGGGAATGAAAAACTGTTTTTT.

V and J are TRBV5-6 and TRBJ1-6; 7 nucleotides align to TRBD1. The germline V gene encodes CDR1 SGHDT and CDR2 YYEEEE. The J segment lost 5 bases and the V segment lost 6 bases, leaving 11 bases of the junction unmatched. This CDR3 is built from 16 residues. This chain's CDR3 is CASNQRQGPDNSPLHF. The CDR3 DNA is TGTGCCAGCAACCAGAGACAGGGTCCGGATAATTCACCCCTCCACTTT. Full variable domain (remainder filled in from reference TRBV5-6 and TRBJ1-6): DAGVTQSPTHLIKTRGQQVTLRCSPKSGHDTVSWYQQALGQGPQFIFQYYEEEERQRGNFPDRFSGHQFPNYSSELNVNALLLGDSALYLCASNQRQGPDNSPLHFGNGTRLTVT.

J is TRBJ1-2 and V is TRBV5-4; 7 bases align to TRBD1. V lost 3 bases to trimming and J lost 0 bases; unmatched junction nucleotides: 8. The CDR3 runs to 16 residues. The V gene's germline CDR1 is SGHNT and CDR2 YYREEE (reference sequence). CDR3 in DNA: TGTGCCAGCAGCTCCATGACAGGGCCAGCTAACTATGGCTACACCTTC. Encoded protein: CASSSMTGPANYGYTF.

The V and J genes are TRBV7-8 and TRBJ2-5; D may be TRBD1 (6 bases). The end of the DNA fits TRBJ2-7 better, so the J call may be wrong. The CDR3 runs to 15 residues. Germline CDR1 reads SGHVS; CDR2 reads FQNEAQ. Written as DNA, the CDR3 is TGTGCCAGCAGCTCGAGAGGGCAGGGGCTCTACGAGCAGTACTTC. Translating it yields CASSSRGQGLYEQYF.

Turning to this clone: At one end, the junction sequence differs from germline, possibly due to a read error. The CDR3 is CASSPAGAISGGQTQYF. Written as DNA, the CDR3 is TGTGCTAGCAGCCCTGCGGGGGCAATTAGCGGGGGACAGACCCAGTACTTC. V and J are TRBV7-7 and TRBJ2-5; 9 positions match TRBD2. This CDR3 is built from 17 residues. Germline V gene sequence: CDR1 SSHAT, CDR2 FNYEAQ (reference sequence). The full variable domain, completed using reference TRBV7-7 and TRBJ2-5, is GAGVSQSPRYKVTKRGQDVTLRCDPISSHATLYWYQQALGQGPEFLTYFNYEAQPDKSGLPSDRFSAERPEGSISTLTIQRTEQRDSAMYRCASSPAGAISGGQTQYFGPGTRLLVL.

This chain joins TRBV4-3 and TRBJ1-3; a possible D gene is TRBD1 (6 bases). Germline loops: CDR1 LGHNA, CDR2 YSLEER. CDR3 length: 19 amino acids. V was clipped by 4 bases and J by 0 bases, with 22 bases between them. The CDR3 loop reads CASSRTPAGQGSSGNTIYF. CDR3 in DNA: TGCGCCAGCAGCCGAACCCCTGCTGGGCAGGGGAGCTCTGGAAACACCATATATTTT.

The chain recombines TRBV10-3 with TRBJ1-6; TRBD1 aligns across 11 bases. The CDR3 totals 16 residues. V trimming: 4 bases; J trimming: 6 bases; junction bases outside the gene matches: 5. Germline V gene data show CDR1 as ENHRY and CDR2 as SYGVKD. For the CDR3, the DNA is TGTGCCATCAGTGCCTCGGACAGGGGGCTTAATTCACCCCTCCACTTT. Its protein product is CAISASDRGLNSPLHF.

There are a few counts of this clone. This CDR3 reads CASMGPRGGTIYF. CDR3 bases: TGTGCCAGCATGGGGCCTCGCGGTGGCACCATATATTTT. V usage is TRBV2 and J usage is TRBJ1-3; D possibly corresponds to TRBD1 (5 bases). The V gene's germline CDR1 is SNHLY and CDR2 FYNNEI. The ends were cut back, 7 bases at V and 9 bases at J, with 16 bases in the middle. This CDR3 is 13 amino acids long.

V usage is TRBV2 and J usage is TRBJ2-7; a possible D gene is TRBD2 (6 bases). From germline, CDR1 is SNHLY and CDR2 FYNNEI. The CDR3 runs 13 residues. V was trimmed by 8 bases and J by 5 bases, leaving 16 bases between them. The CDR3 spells CASAQSGGDEQYF. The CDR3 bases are TGTGCCAGCGCCCAATCCGGGGGTGACGAGCAGTACTTC.

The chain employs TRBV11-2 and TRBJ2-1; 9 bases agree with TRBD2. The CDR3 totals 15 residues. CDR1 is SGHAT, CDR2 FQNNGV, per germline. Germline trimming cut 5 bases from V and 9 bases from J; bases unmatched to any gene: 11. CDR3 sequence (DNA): TGTGCCAGCAGCGCCATGCTTTGGCGGGAGGGTGAGCAGTTCTTC. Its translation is CASSAMLWREGEQFF.

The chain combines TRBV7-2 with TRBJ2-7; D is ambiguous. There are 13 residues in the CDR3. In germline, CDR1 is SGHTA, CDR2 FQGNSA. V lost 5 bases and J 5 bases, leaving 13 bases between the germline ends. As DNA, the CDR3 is TGTGCCAGCAGCCCCGGAGTAGTCCACGAGCAGTACTTC. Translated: CASSPGVVHEQYF.

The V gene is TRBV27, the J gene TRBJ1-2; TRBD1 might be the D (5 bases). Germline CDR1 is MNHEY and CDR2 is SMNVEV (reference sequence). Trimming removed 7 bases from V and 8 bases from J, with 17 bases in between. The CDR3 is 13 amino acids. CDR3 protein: CASKGSRVDGYTF. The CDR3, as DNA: TGTGCCAGCAAAGGAAGCAGGGTTGACGGCTACACCTTC.

CDR3 sequence: CASKAGSSGANVLTF. CDR3 DNA: TGTGCCAGCAAAGCGGGAAGCTCTGGGGCCAACGTCCTGACTTTC. The chain links TRBV28 to TRBJ2-6, with 7 bases matching TRBD2. The germline CDR1 and CDR2 sequences are MDHEN and SYDVKM. V trimming: 7 bases; J trimming: 0 bases; junction bases outside the gene matches: 3. This CDR3 has 15 residues.

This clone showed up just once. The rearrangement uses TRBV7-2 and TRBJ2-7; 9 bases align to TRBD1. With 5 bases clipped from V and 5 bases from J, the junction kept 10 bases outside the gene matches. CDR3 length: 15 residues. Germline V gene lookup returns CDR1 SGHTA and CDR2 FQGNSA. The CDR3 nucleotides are TGTGCCAGCAGCCAACCGGACAGGGGTGGGAACGAGCAGTACTTC. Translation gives CASSQPDRGGNEQYF.

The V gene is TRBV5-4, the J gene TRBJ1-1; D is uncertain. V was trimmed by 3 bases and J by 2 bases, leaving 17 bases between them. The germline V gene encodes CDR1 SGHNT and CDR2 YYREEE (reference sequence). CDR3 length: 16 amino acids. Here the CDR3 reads CASSSGSGSRNTEAFF. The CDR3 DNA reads TGTGCCAGCAGCTCCGGATCCGGGAGCAGAAACACTGAAGCTTTCTTT. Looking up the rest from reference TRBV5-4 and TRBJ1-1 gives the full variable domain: ETGVTQSPTHLIKTRGQQVTLRCSSQSGHNTVSWYQQALGQGPQFIFQYYREEENGRGNFPPRFSGLQFPNYSSELNVNALELDDSALYLCASSSGSGSRNTEAFFGQGTRLTVV.

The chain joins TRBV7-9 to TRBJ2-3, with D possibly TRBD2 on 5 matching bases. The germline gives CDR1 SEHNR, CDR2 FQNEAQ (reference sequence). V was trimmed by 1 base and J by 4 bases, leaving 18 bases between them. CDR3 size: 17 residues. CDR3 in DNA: TGTGCCAGCAGCTTAGACTTGACGGGATGGGCCTCAGATACGCAGTATTTT. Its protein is CASSLDLTGWASDTQYF.

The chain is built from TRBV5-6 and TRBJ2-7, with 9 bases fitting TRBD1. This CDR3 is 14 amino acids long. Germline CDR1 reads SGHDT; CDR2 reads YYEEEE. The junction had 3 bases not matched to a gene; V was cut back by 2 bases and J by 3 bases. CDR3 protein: CASSFGGQGYEQYF. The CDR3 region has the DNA TGTGCCAGCAGCTTCGGGGGACAGGGCTACGAGCAGTACTTC. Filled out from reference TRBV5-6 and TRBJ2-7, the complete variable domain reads DAGVTQSPTHLIKTRGQQVTLRCSPKSGHDTVSWYQQALGQGPQFIFQYYEEEERQRGNFPDRFSGHQFPNYSSELNVNALLLGDSALYLCASSFGGQGYEQYFGPGTRLTVT.

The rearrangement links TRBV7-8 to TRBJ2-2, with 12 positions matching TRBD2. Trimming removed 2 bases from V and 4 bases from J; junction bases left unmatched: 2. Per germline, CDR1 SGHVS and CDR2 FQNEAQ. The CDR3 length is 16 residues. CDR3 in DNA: TGTGCCAGCAGCTTACCGGGACTAGCGGGCACCGGGGAGCTGTTTTTT. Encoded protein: CASSLPGLAGTGELFF.

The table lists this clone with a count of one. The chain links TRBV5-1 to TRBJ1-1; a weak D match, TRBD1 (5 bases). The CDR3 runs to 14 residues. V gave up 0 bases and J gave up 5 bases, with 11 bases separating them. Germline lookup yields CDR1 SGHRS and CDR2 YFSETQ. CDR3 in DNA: TGCGCCAGCAGCTTGGGGGGCGCAGAGACTGAAGCTTTCTTT. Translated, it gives CASSLGGAETEAFF.

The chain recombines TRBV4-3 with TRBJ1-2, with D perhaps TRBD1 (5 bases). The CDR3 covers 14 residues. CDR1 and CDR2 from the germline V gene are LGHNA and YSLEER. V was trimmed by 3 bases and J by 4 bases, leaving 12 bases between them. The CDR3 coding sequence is TGCGCCAGCAGCCAGCAGGGAGGGATCTATGGCTACACCTTC. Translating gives CASSQQGGIYGYTF.

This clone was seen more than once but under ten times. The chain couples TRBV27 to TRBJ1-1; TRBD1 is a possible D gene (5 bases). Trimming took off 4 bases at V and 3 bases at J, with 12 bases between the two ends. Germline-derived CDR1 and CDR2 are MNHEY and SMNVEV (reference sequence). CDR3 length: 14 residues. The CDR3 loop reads CASSYFGGDTEAFF. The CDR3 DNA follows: TGTGCCAGCAGTTACTTTGGGGGGGACACTGAAGCTTTCTTT.

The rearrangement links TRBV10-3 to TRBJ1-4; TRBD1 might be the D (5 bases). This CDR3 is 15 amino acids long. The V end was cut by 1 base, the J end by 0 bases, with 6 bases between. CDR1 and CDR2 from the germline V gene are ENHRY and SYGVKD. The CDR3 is CAISEWGTTNEKLFF. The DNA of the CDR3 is TGTGCCATCAGTGAGTGGGGCACAACTAATGAAAAACTGTTTTTT.

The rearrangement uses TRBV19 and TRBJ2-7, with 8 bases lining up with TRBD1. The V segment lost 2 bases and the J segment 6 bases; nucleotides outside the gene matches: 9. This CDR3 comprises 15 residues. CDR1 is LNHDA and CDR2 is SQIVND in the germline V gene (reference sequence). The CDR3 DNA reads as TGTGCCAGTAGTATATCAACCCAGGGGGCGGTCGAGCAGTACTTC. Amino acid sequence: CASSISTQGAVEQYF.